These 24 T cell receptor beta chains share one sample of origin, sequenced in a study of blood T cell repertoires in COVID-19 (dated by TCRdb to between 2020 and 2021). Library generation was performed with the immunoSEQ multiplex PCR assay. Drawn from immuneACCESS, this table holds only the in-frame rearrangements with V and J called that TCRdb kept. Clones are partly lost; checked studies trace under half to an unresolved V gene and leave the rest unexplained. Here the sample has tens of thousands of clones; approximately 88% occur a single time. The ten most abundant clones make up 3.7% of the sample. What was sequenced was peripheral blood. The receptors derive from a human donor in a cohort sampled during active COVID-19.

The V call is TRBV7-3, the J call TRBJ1-4; 8 nucleotides match TRBD1. V trimming: 5 bases; J trimming: 8 bases; junction bases outside the gene matches: 4. The CDR3 has 13 residues. Per germline, CDR1 SGHTA and CDR2 FQGTGA. In DNA form, the CDR3 reads TGTGCCAGCAGCAAGGGACAGGCCGAAAAACTGTTTTTT. It codes for CASSKGQAEKLFF.

By proportion, this clone is medium-sized (0.01 to 0.1%). The chain is built from TRBV3-1 (or the pseudogene TRBV3-2) and TRBJ1-6; TRBD1 might be the D (6 bases). This CDR3 has 15 amino acids. The germline V gene encodes CDR1 LGHDT and CDR2 YNNKEL (reference sequence). The V end lost 6 bases, the J end lost 7 bases, and 16 bases lay between the germline ends. In DNA, the CDR3 is TGTGCCAGCAGAAAAACTCAGGACAGCAATTCACCCCTCCACTTT. This codes for CASRKTQDSNSPLHF.

J is TRBJ2-1 and V is TRBV7-2; D is perhaps TRBD2 (5 bases). The CDR3 loop spans 17 amino acids. The germline CDR1 and CDR2 sequences are SGHTA and FQGNSA. V was shortened by 5 bases and J by 8 bases, with 25 bases between the two germline ends. The CDR3 DNA follows: TGTGCCAGCAGCCCTTCAGGAGGCCCAGGTTTGTTTTATGAGCAGTTCTTC. Translation: CASSPSGGPGLFYEQFF.

V gene TRBV28 combines with J gene TRBJ2-3; D possibly corresponds to TRBD2 (6 bases). Germline CDR1 and CDR2: MDHEN and SYDVKM. This CDR3 contains 12 residues. Trimming removed 7 bases from V and 8 bases from J, with 13 bases in between. The CDR3 sequence is CASMAGLFTQYF. In DNA, the CDR3 is TGTGCCAGCATGGCGGGACTGTTTACGCAGTATTTT.

The chain couples TRBV5-6 to TRBJ2-1; D perhaps matches TRBD2 (6 bases). V dropped 1 base and J dropped 7 bases, with 18 bases sitting between them. Germline loops: CDR1 SGHDT, CDR2 YYEEEE. There are 16 residues in the CDR3. The CDR3, as DNA: TGTGCCAGCAGCTTGTCGTGGCGGGGACTCTTTAATGAGCAGTTCTTC. Encoded protein: CASSLSWRGLFNEQFF.

This clone was detected a few times. The chain joins TRBV6-6 to TRBJ2-7; D may be TRBD2 (6 bases). V lost 0 bases, J lost 9 bases, and 21 bases lay in between. This CDR3 is 16 amino acids long. The germline V gene encodes CDR1 MNHNY and CDR2 SVGAGI (reference sequence). Here the CDR3 DNA reads TGTGCCAGCAGTTACTCGATGCAAGAGACTAGTCCCGTGCAGTACTTC. Its protein is CASSYSMQETSPVQYF.

This clone was recorded a few times. This chain links TRBV25-1 with TRBJ1-6; weak D call: TRBD1 (6 bases). CDR3 length: 14 residues. V was cut by 3 bases and J by 7 bases, with 10 bases left in between. Per germline, CDR1 MGHDK and CDR2 SYGVNS. DNA for the CDR3: TGTGCCAGCAGTGAGAGCAGGGGAAATTCACCCCTCCACTTT. Its protein is CASSESRGNSPLHF.

This chain joins TRBV7-2 and TRBJ2-1; possibly TRBD1 for D (6 bases). The CDR3 totals 15 residues. From germline, CDR1 is SGHTA and CDR2 FQGNSA. V lost 7 bases, J lost 4 bases, and 17 bases lay in between. CDR3 nucleotides: TGTGCCAGCACCAAACAGGGCAGCTTGTACAATGAGCAGTTCTTC. Translating gives CASTKQGSLYNEQFF.

The rearrangement uses TRBV7-9 and TRBJ2-3; TRBD2 aligns across 10 bases. The germline V gene has CDR1 SEHNR and CDR2 FQNEAQ (reference sequence). This CDR3 region has 18 residues. V shed 0 bases and J 3 bases; nucleotides not matched to a gene: 9. The CDR3 DNA reads TGTGCCAGCAGCTTAGCGTTTAAGGCTAGCGGGAGTACAGATACGCAGTATTTT. Its translation is CASSLAFKASGSTDTQYF.

This clone came up a few times. The chain is built from TRBV4-1 and TRBJ1-6; TRBD1 aligns across 10 bases. The V and J ends lost 8 bases and 10 bases, in that order; junction bases with no gene match: 11. Germline-derived CDR1 and CDR2 are MGHRA and YSYEKL. The length of the CDR3 is 15 residues. The CDR3 is CASRNSGTGESPLHF. The DNA for the CDR3 is TGCGCCAGCCGCAACTCCGGGACAGGGGAATCACCCCTCCACTTT.

This rearrangement joins TRBV5-1 to TRBJ2-3, with 11 positions matching TRBD1. The CDR3 extends over 15 amino acids. Germline CDR1 is SGHRS and CDR2 is YFSETQ. V dropped 4 bases and J dropped 6; count of bases not matched to a gene: 7. The CDR3 protein is CASSTGQGAGDTQYF. In DNA, the CDR3 is TGCGCCAGCAGCACAGGACAGGGGGCGGGGGATACGCAGTATTTT.

The chain has TRBV19 and TRBJ2-3; 7 positions match TRBD1. CDR1 is LNHDA, CDR2 SQIVND, per germline (reference sequence). This CDR3 region has 16 residues. The ends lost 7 bases at V and 0 bases at J; junction bases unmatched: 10. In DNA form, the CDR3 reads TGTGCCAGTAACACGGACGGGACAGAAAGCACAGATACGCAGTATTTT. Its protein is CASNTDGTESTDTQYF.

In this sample, this clone turned up once. The V and J genes are TRBV7-3 and TRBJ1-6; a possible D gene is TRBD1 (5 bases). The CDR3 has 15 amino acids. CDR1 and CDR2 (germline): SGHTA, FQGTGA. V lost 4 bases, J lost 6 bases, and 13 bases lay in between. The CDR3: CASSSRGGSNSPLHF. In DNA form, the CDR3 reads TGTGCCAGCAGCTCCCGCGGGGGTAGTAATTCACCCCTCCACTTT.

The count of this clone is one. The chain links TRBV20-1 to TRBJ2-3, with D uncertain. This CDR3 has 12 amino acids. CDR1 DFQATT and CDR2 SNEGSKA come from the germline V gene (reference sequence). V lost 3 bases, J lost 3 bases, and 7 bases lay in between. CDR3 nucleotide sequence: TGCAGTGCTAGTTTGCGGACAGATACGCAGTATTTT. It yields the protein CSASLRTDTQYF.

The genes are TRBV3-1 (or the pseudogene TRBV3-2) and TRBJ2-7; TRBD1 matches 7 bases. The CDR3 spans 13 residues. Per germline, CDR1 LGHDT and CDR2 YNNKEL (reference sequence). V dropped 6 bases and J dropped 2; count of bases not matched to a gene: 4. The CDR3: CASRHGTAYEQYF. The CDR3 DNA follows: TGTGCCAGCAGACACGGGACAGCCTACGAGCAGTACTTC.

The gene calls are TRBV4-3 and TRBJ2-7, with 9 bases lining up with TRBD1. Germline CDR1 and CDR2: LGHNA and YSLEER. The CDR3 sequence is 15 residues long. V trimming: 1 base; J trimming: 1 base; junction bases outside the gene matches: 2. CDR3 residues: CASSQAGTGSYEQYF. CDR3 DNA sequence: TGCGCCAGCAGCCAAGCTGGGACAGGGTCCTACGAGCAGTACTTC.

This clone was seen only a few times. The chain has TRBV7-6 and TRBJ2-2, with 8 bases matching TRBD1. The CDR3 contains 17 residues. Germline values: CDR1 SGHVS, CDR2 FNYEAQ. V was clipped by 5 bases and J by 4 bases; unmatched bases: 12. The CDR3 DNA is TGTGCCAGCAGCCCCGTACCCCAGGGGGCGATCACCGGGGAGCTGTTTTTT. It encodes CASSPVPQGAITGELFF.

The gene calls are TRBV5-1 and TRBJ2-7, with TRBD1 identical over 7 bases. This CDR3 is 13 amino acids long. In germline, CDR1 is SGHRS, CDR2 YFSETQ. V was pared by 4 bases and J by 6 bases, with 7 bases of the junction left unmatched. CDR3 coding DNA: TGCGCCAGCAGCCTCGACAGGGTTGGCGAGCAGTACTTC. Encoded protein: CASSLDRVGEQYF.

About this clone itself: The junction departs from the called germline gene at one end, perhaps through a read error. The V call is TRBV7-7, the J call TRBJ2-2; weak D call: TRBD2 (5 bases). The length of the CDR3 is 16 residues. Germline CDR1 and CDR2: SSHAT and FNYEAQ (reference sequence). The chain's CDR3 is CASSLARVKNTGELFF. CDR3 coding DNA: TGTGCTAGCAGCTTAGCGAGGGTAAAGAACACCGGGGAGCTGTTTTTT.

This chain uses TRBV3-1 (or the pseudogene TRBV3-2) with TRBJ1-4, with 7 bases fitting TRBD1. V trimming: 4 bases; J trimming: 4 bases; junction bases outside the gene matches: 3. This CDR3 has 14 amino acids. Germline V gives CDR1 LGHDT, CDR2 YNNKEL (reference sequence). For the CDR3, the DNA is TGTGCCAGCAGCCCCAGACAGGGTAATGAAAAACTGTTTTTT. Protein: CASSPRQGNEKLFF.

The chain uses TRBV28 and TRBJ2-7; unclear D gene. V dropped 2 bases and J dropped 2 bases, with 7 bases sitting between them. CDR3 length: 13 amino acids. Germline values: CDR1 MDHEN, CDR2 SYDVKM. The chain's CDR3 is CASSLLGPYEQYF. In DNA, the CDR3 is TGTGCCAGCAGTTTACTCGGTCCCTACGAGCAGTACTTC.

This clone was observed once. The chain combines TRBV2 with TRBJ1-1, with 8 bases that match TRBD1. Germline V lookup: CDR1 SNHLY, CDR2 FYNNEI. V gave up 6 bases and J gave up 4 bases; unmatched junction bases: 10. The CDR3 runs 15 residues. The CDR3 DNA follows: TGTGCCAGCAGCCCGACGACAGGGGTAATCACTGAAGCTTTCTTT. This gives the protein CASSPTTGVITEAFF.

The genes are TRBV5-1 and TRBJ2-1; TRBD2 matches 7 bases. V lost 3 bases and J lost 1; bases outside the gene matches: 4. CDR3 length: 15 residues. Germline V gives CDR1 SGHRS, CDR2 YFSETQ. CDR3 sequence (DNA): TGCGCCAGCAGCTCCCGACTAGCATCCTACAATGAGCAGTTCTTC. Its translation: CASSSRLASYNEQFF.

This clone is a singleton in its sample. The V call is TRBV4-2, the J call TRBJ2-3, with D possibly being TRBD2 (6 bases). Between the trimmed V and J ends, which lost 0 bases and 4 bases, there was a span of 14 bases. Germline CDR1 is LGHNA and CDR2 is YNFKEQ. There are 16 residues in the CDR3. The CDR3 here is CASSQDFTSGPDTQYF. In nucleotides, the CDR3 is TGTGCCAGCAGCCAAGATTTCACCAGCGGGCCAGATACGCAGTATTTT.